This T cell receptor (beta chain) was documented in a study of human thymus T cells. Study-wide findings and caveats: Thymic and blood repertoires seemed to show skewed V and J gene use.

Data came from immunoSEQ multiplex PCR; TCRdb stores just in-frame clones and leaves some out. The sample contains 40,000 to 45,000 clones, 94% of which appear only once. CDR3 size: 15 residues. V was pared by 5 bases and J by 0 bases, with 8 bases between. From germline, CDR1 is SGHTA and CDR2 FQGNSA. Note on this clone: Antigen: not known.

Corrective surgery for congenital heart defects was being performed on the healthy Finnish infants who served as donors. An approximately 0.5-1 mL peripheral blood aliquot was taken intraoperatively from four of eight donors. Blood DNA came from all available leukocytes, not a fixed cell number. The sequencing sample was made of blood. The chain employs TRBV7-2 and TRBJ1-6, with D uncertain. This sequence was found in a boy in the first two years of life with a congenital heart defect but otherwise immunologically healthy. The DNA for the CDR3 is TGTGCCAGCAGCGTCGTAAGCTCCTATAATTCACCCCTCCACTTT. Translation: CASSVVSSYNSPLHF.